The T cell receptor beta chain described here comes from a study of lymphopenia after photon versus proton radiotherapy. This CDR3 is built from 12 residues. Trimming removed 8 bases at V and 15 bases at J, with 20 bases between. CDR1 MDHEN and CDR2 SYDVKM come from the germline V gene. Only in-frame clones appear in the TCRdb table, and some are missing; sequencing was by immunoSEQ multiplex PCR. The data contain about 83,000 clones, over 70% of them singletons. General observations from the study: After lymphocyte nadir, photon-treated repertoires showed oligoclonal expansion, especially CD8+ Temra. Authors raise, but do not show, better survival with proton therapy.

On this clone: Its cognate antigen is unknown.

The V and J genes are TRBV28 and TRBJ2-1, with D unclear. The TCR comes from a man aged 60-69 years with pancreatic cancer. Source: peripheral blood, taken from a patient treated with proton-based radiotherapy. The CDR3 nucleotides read TGTGCCAGCTCCTCATCGGTTCTGAGGCGGTTCTTC. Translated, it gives CASSSSVLRRFF.